The entry below gives a single TCR beta chain sequence along with its context. Its antigen remains unidentified. There are no base qualities to consult, and no much larger clone falls within one base. This sample is drawn from a study of cytomegalovirus exposure and HLA in healthy donors (dated by TCRdb to 2016 to 2017). For context, the study as a whole: In an earlier analysis of about 560 of the donors, around 300 Gb of sequence data and about 110 million unique TCR beta sequences from about 190 million T cells were reported. An early release covering roughly 600 HLA-typed donors comprised about 320 gigabases of sequencing data and 85 million to 100 million unique TCR sequences. Among the approximately 400 genotyped donors, more than 70% belonged to the genetic ancestry cluster associated with self-reported Caucasian donors. The study was designed to test whether signatures of past pathogen exposure could be identified by cataloging public T cell receptors. Using immunosequencing, the study profiled T cell repertoires from around 680 subjects and related those repertoires to cytomegalovirus serostatus. In addition to the first cohort of 666 subjects, a separate validation cohort of 130 or so different subjects was used. The study combined high-throughput TCR immunosequencing, statistical association of individual TCRs with disease status, and machine learning to predict cytomegalovirus infection status. A later analysis re-analyzed previously published TCR beta repertoires from 650 to 800 donors and added high-resolution HLA genotyping to study TCR occurrence patterns. Rather than using new phenotypic data, the later analysis identified candidate immune exposures from TCR beta sequences and from how often those sequences occurred across donors. In an earlier analysis of roughly 540 of the donors, high-throughput TCR beta sequencing was used to judge whether each TCR beta V gene segment behaved as functional or pseudogenic. Donor age, sex, ethnicity and CMV serostatus were collected together with the repertoire data. A later genetic analysis used genome-wide SNP genotypes for about 60% of the roughly 670 donors, treating that subset as a discovery cohort. Every discovery cohort repertoire had been produced on one sequencing platform. HLA typing covered class I and class II loci at four-digit resolution. Typing coverage varied by locus: 629-630 donors for A, B, C, DRB1 and DQB1; roughly 500 for DQA1; more than 600 for DPA1; roughly 470 for DPB1. Because of strong linkage in the cohort, a few DR-DQ haplotypes were treated as single units for association and clustering. Across approximately 420 genotyped donors of the cohort, an average of approximately 240,000 unique TCR beta nucleotide sequences per donor were sequenced, and approximately 19% of those sequences were non-productive. Summary of the overall study and its limitations: Most TCR sequences were seen in very few donors, while some public TCRs were found in many individuals. In both the original and validation cohorts, the classifier was reported to diagnose cytomegalovirus status with high specificity and sensitivity. According to a later analysis, TCR association rates differed among HLA loci, with DRB1 alleles showing the most associated TCRs and HLA-C alleles showing the fewest. It was suggested by the authors that the approach could potentially be generalized to other disease states and immunological phenotypes. For the cohort, immune exposure information was limited to CMV serostatus. At a false discovery rate of 0.05, a later analysis linked some 17,000 TCR beta sequences to specific HLA alleles. Compared with equally common non-associated chains, HLA-associated TCR beta chains in a later analysis were more clonally expanded and had lower generation probabilities. A total of fewer than 200 TCR beta chains were listed by the study as associated with cytomegalovirus. Correlated functional status among segregating V segments might be attributable to linkage disequilibrium, but an unknown experimental factor could not be ruled out. Roughly uniform sequencing depth across donors was assumed in presence/absence analyses, although this assumption may not hold. Because HLA typing was missing for some donors at each locus, association tests included only the typed subset. A cluster of highly shared sequence variants was judged likely to represent a technical artifact of the sequencing pipeline. In a later genetic analysis, fewer N-insertions in productive TCRs were reported among donors in an Asian-associated ancestry cluster than the 666-donor mean. In this cohort, only TCR beta chains were sequenced, and detectable features were limited by the absence of alpha or paired-chain data. When HLA alleles, especially DR and DQ, strongly co-occurred, TCR associations were difficult to assign to individual alleles. In an earlier analysis of more than 450 of the donors, most TCR beta V segments were observed in productive rearrangements about 90% or about 30% of the time, broadly matching IMGT annotations. V-gene and J-gene trimming of TCR beta chains was associated with a missense DCLRE1C variant in a later genetic analysis, and the association was replicated in an independent cohort. In vitro tests confirmed that a few of the cytomegalovirus-associated TCR beta chains recognize cytomegalovirus antigens. Because the 87-base-pair reads could not distinguish some IMGT-functional V segments, including TRBV6-2 and TRBV6-3, those segments were excluded. A further reported finding was that TCR beta sequences accurately predicted the HLA-A and HLA-B alleles for most subjects in the first cohort. A later analysis reported that several top co-occurrence clusters appeared linked to parvovirus B19, influenza, CMV and Epstein-Barr virus. The earlier analysis of approximately 590 of the donors excluded some 16 rarely observed V segments, including chromosome 9 orphons, because counts were too low. A later analysis found that most CMV-associated TCR beta chains appeared HLA-restricted, with HLA associations seemingly driven largely by CMV exposure.

The protocol used for the library was the immunoSEQ multiplex PCR assay. For the multiplex PCR, a mixture combining 60 forward primers for TCR Vbeta segments and 13 reverse primers for TCR Jbeta segments was used. The CDR3 region of rearranged TCR beta genes was amplified from genomic DNA with a multiplex PCR assay. Amplified TCR beta libraries were sequenced as 87-base-pair reads on the Illumina HiSeq System. On the study's bioinformatics: Across the 640 or so repertoires, a later analysis counted roughly 77 million unique TCR beta chains, roughly 11 million of which were shared by at least two donors. Raw reads were error-corrected and collapsed into unique sequences by a nearest-neighbor algorithm in which closely related sequences were merged to remove PCR and sequencing errors. Alignment of CDR3 sequences to IMGT reference sequences was used to assign V, D and J gene segments. Each retained sequence needed at least a six-nucleotide match to both a V gene segment and a J gene segment. Rearrangements were called productive when the CDR3 lacked stop codons and stayed in frame with V and J; all others were non-productive. CDR3 was defined by IMGT convention, running from the second conserved V-encoded cysteine to the conserved J-encoded phenylalanine. The earlier analysis of roughly 590 of the donors excluded sequences that lacked an unambiguous match to a single V gene segment. An earlier analysis of 587 of the donors classified V segments as functional when productive rearrangements were above 56.7% and as segregating when the standard deviation between donors was above 5%. A statistical classification framework was built to diagnose cytomegalovirus status from the catalog of TCR beta chain sequences. V and J gene assignment, in a later analysis, came from comparing TCR nucleotide sequences with IMGT/GENE-DB human TR gene sequences. A later analysis assigned CDR3 sequences and most-parsimonious VDJ recombination scenarios with the TCRdist pipeline. In a later analysis, each TCR beta chain was defined by its CDR3 amino acid sequence together with its V-gene family, and reads lacking a unique V-gene family were excluded. In a later analysis, nearly 600 highly shared, low-generation-probability nucleotide sequences were removed to address suspected cross-contamination and a sequencing artifact. A later analysis calculated a clonal expansion index for each public chain from normalized within-repertoire ranks of inferred template counts. In a later analysis, generation probabilities were computed using a VDJ recombination model fitted to out-of-frame rearrangements, and the results were checked against IGoR. In a later analysis, hypergeometric tests were used to score TCR-TCR, TCR-HLA and TCR-CMV co-occurrence, with a repertoire-size bias correction applied to TCR pairs. To estimate false discovery rates, a later analysis permuted the HLA or CMV assignments 20 times. In a later analysis, co-occurring TCRs were grouped using DBSCAN, and TCRdist sequence similarity was added for clustering within HLA-allele-positive subsets. Co-occurrence clustering excluded repertoires with fewer than 30,000 or more than 120,000 public chains, plus five with anomalous nucleotide sharing. The source is immuneACCESS, and TCRdb retained only in-frame sequences with V and J called. Part of the clones is not carried over; for the studies checked, unresolved V genes explain less than half of this, and the remainder is unexplained. Clonal size and the V and J genes are those of that table, whereas D and trimming came from the DNA. The sample table lists about 200,000 clones, approximately 85% of them with a count of one. The ten largest account for 2.7% of the sample.

Including the terminal cysteine and phenylalanine, the CDR3 comprises 15 residues. Only the CDR3 part of the read is kept: 45 bases, read in frame from the first base. CDR1 and CDR2, looked up from the germline V gene (reference sequence), are LNHDA and SQIVND. V loses 5 bases at its end and J loses 10 bases; junction bases beyond the gene matches: 14. The cohort was made up of several hundred healthy bone marrow donors. Cohort members were all nominally healthy when sampled, although unrecorded immune exposures were likely present. The donor tested CMV seronegative and was one of the 352 seronegative cohort members. A peripheral blood sample was collected from each donor, and TCR beta sequencing was performed on peripheral blood mononuclear cells. Genomic DNA was extracted from the blood cell samples with the Qiagen DNeasy Blood Extraction Kit.

Sequencing input: PBMCs. Recombination linked TRBV19 to TRBJ2-1, with 7 bases in between that match TRBD2. The source is a woman between 35 and 50 years old in good health and CMV-seronegative. The sequence in DNA is TGTGCCAGTAGTTTCTCCGGGACTGGCGGGGGAGAGCAGTTCTTC. It encodes CASSFSGTGGGEQFF.